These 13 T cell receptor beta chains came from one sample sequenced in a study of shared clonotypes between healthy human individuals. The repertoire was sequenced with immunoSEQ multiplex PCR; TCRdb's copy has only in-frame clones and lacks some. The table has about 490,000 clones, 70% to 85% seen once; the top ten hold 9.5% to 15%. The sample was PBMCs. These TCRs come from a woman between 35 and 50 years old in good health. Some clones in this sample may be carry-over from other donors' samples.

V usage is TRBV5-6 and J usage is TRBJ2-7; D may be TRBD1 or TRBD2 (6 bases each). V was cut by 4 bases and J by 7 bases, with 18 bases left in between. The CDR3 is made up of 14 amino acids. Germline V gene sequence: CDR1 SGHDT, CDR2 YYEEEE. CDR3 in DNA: TGTGCCAGCAGCGCAAGGGGGGAGTTCCAAGAGCAGTACTTC. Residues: CASSARGEFQEQYF.

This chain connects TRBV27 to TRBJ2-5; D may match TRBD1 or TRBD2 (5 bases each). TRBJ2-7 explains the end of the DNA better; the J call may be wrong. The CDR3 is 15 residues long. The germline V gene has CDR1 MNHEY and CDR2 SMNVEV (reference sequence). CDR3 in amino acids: CASSIGTDSSYEQYF. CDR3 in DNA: TGTGCCAGCAGTATAGGGACGGATAGCTCCTACGAGCAGTACTTC.

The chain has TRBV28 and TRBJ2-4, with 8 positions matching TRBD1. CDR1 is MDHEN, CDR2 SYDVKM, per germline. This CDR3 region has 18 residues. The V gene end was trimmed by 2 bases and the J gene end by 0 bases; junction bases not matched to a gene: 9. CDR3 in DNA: TGTGCCAGCAGTTTAGCAGGGGGCGTGGGTTTAGCCAAAAACATTCAGTACTTC. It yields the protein CASSLAGGVGLAKNIQYF.

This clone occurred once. The CDR3 spells CAWREFLGQGPNTEAFF. In DNA form, the CDR3 reads TGTGCCTGGAGAGAATTCCTAGGACAGGGGCCGAACACTGAAGCTTTCTTT. The chain couples TRBV30 to TRBJ1-1; 9 nucleotides match TRBD1. CDR3 length: 17 residues. CDR1 and CDR2 from the germline V gene are GTSNPN and SVGIG (reference sequence). V trimming: 3 bases; J trimming: 1 base; junction bases outside the gene matches: 12.

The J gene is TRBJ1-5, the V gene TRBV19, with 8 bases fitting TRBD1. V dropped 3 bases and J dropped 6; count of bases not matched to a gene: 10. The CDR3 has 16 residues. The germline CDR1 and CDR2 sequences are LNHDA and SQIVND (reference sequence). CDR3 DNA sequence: TGTGCCAGTAGTATGTCAAGGACAGGGAGTTTTCAGCCCCAGCATTTT. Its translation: CASSMSRTGSFQPQHF.

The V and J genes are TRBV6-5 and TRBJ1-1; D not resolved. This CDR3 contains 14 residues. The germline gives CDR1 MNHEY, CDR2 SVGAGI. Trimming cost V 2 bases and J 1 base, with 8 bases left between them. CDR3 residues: CASSYERANTEAFF. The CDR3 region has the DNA TGTGCCAGCAGTTACGAACGGGCGAACACTGAAGCTTTCTTT.

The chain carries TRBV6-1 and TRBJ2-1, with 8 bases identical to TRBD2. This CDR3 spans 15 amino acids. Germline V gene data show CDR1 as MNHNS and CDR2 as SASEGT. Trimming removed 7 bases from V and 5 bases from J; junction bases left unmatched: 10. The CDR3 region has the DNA TGTGCCAGCACCCCCATGCGGGGGGCCAACAATGAGCAGTTCTTC. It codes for CASTPMRGANNEQFF.

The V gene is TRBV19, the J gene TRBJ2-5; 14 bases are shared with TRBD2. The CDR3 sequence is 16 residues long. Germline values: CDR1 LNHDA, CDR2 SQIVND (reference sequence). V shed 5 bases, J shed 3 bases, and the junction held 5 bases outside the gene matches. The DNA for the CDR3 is TGTGCCAGTAGTCCTACGACTAGCGGGAGGGAAGAGACCCAGTACTTC. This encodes CASSPTTSGREETQYF.

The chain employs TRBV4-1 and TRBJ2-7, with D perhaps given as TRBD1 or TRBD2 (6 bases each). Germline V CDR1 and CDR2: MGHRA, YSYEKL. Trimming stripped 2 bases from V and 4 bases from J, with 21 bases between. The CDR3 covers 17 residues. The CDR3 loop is CASSQTTETGGGYEQYF. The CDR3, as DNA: TGCGCCAGCAGCCAAACCACGGAGACAGGCGGAGGGTACGAGCAGTACTTC.

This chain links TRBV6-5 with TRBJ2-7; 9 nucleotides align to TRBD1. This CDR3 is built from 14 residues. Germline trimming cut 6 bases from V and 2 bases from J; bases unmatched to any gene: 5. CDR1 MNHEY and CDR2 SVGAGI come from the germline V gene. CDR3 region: CASSPDRGPYEQYF. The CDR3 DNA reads TGTGCCAGCAGCCCGGACAGGGGTCCCTACGAGCAGTACTTC.

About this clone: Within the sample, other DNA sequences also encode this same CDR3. DNA for the CDR3: TGTGCCAGCAGCCTGGGGTCTGGGGCCAACGTCCTGACTTTC. Protein sequence: CASSLGSGANVLTF. The rearrangement uses TRBV28 and TRBJ2-6; D not certain. The CDR3 sequence is 14 residues long. The germline V and J ends were trimmed by 6 bases and 1 base, with 7 bases remaining between them. Germline-derived CDR1 and CDR2 are MDHEN and SYDVKM.

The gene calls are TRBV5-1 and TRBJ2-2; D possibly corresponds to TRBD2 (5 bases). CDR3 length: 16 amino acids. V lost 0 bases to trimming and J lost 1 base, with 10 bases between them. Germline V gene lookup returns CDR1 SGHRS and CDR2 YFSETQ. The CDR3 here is CASSLVPAENTGELFF. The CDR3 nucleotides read TGCGCCAGCAGCTTGGTTCCAGCGGAGAACACCGGGGAGCTGTTTTTT.

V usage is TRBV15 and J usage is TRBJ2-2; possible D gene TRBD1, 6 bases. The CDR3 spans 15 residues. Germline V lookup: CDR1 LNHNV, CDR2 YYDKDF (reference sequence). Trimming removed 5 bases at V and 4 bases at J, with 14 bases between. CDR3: CATSPGTGTTGELFF. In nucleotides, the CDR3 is TGTGCCACCAGCCCGGGTACAGGGACCACCGGGGAGCTGTTTTTT.